The present TCR beta chain was sequenced within a study of T cells in Graves' hyperthyroidism and ophthalmopathy. Whole-study findings and limits: Clonotypes that were expanded in thyroid above 0.001 mostly appeared in blood too.

RNA transcripts were the template for amplifying TCR beta CDR3 regions. The primer set for the first-round RT-PCR of the TCR CDR3 was HTBI. In TCRdb, the multiplex PCR reads were re-called with MiXCR into one record per CDR3 protein. The table includes more than 500,000 distinct CDR3 sequences, about 15% detected once. This clonotype was picked up a small number of times. Its antigen is currently unknown. Patients were aged 18 to 65, had disease duration under 2 months, and had newly diagnosed hyperthyroidism. Uncontrolled infection, other autoimmune disease, pregnancy or lactation barred patients from enrollment. The V and J ends lost 7 bases and 6 bases respectively, with 16 bases between them. The CDR3 covers 14 residues. Germline V CDR1 and CDR2: LNHDA, SQIVND (reference sequence).

The sample taken for sequencing was blood. This rearrangement joins TRBV19 to TRBJ2-1, with a possible D match to TRBD2 (5 bases). This sequence was found in a middle-aged woman with Graves' hyperthyroidism. The CDR3 DNA reads TGTGCCAGTAAGCCAGCGGACCACCTCAATGAGCAGTTCTTC. Translation gives CASKPADHLNEQFF.